Listed below are T cell receptor beta chains from one sample, sequenced in a study of shared clonotypes between healthy human individuals. Generated by immunoSEQ multiplex PCR, the TCRdb table keeps only in-frame clones and is missing some. The sample contains about 2.1 million clones, about 93% of which appear only once. Sequenced sample: naive CD8+ T cells from PBMCs. The receptor set was obtained from a man between 18 and 35 years old in good health. Some clones in this sample may be carry-over from other donors' samples. CDR3s include the opening cysteine and the closing phenylalanine or tryptophan. Each record gives: V gene, J gene, clone size, CDR3 protein. The size of a clone is reported for some rows only, either as once, few or many, or as a class for expanded clones.

TRBV5-1,TRBJ2-2,.,CASNLGQGVTGELFF
TRBV9,TRBJ1-2,.,CASSGGRDGLGYGYTF
TRBV28,TRBJ1-5,.,CASSLEASSNQPQHF
TRBV13,TRBJ2-5,.,CASSPRGWGETQYF
TRBV28,TRBJ2-1,.,CASSLVPTPSYNEQFF
TRBV4-2,TRBJ2-7,.,CASSDQGLTYEQYF
TRBV4-1,TRBJ2-2,.,CASSQIGLAGTGELFF
TRBV25-1,TRBJ2-2,.,CASSESRAELFF
TRBV4-2,TRBJ2-3,once,CASSHPGLQSPAGALVGYTDTQYF
TRBV25-1,TRBJ1-1,.,CASSHRGGNTEAFF
TRBV9,TRBJ2-1,.,CASSPAVGGQEQFF
TRBV9,TRBJ2-1,.,CASSGRLAGGGDEQFF
TRBV28,TRBJ1-2,.,CASRFPRDRVSYTF
TRBV28,TRBJ2-3,.,CASSSGSGEGTDTQYF
TRBV11-3,TRBJ2-3,.,CASSQSWLAGDTQYF
TRBV27,TRBJ2-1,.,CASSFWTSGYNEQFF
TRBV7-9,TRBJ2-5,.,CASSQRQEAETQYF
TRBV27,TRBJ2-1,.,CASSLTLAGGEQFF
TRBV30,TRBJ2-5,.,CAWSQILANQETQYF
TRBV28,TRBJ2-3,.,CASTYERTSGSTDTQYF
TRBV28,TRBJ1-1,once,CASSLYENTEAFF
TRBV7-7,TRBJ2-1,.,CASSLERARSSYNEQFF
TRBV11-2,TRBJ1-2,.,CASSLISPAAIYGYTF
TRBV7-9,TRBJ1-3,.,CASSLEGGSGNTIYF
TRBV28,TRBJ1-4,.,CASRARGINEKLFF
TRBV14,TRBJ1-1,.,CASSPFRVGRSGEAFF
TRBV2,TRBJ1-2,.,CASSETSRSNYGYTF
TRBV29-1,TRBJ1-1,.,CSVEQSTVEAFF
TRBV7-9,TRBJ1-5,once,CASSSTGHPLGPQHF
TRBV27,TRBJ1-2,.,CASSFQGGDGYTF
TRBV6-1,TRBJ1-1,.,CASSVMLRGRLEAFF
TRBV5-1,TRBJ1-4,.,CASSTILGRSEKLFF
TRBV28,TRBJ2-2,.,CASSLWGSGGGELFF
TRBV7-9,TRBJ2-7,.,CASSARTGGRYEQYF
TRBV5-1,TRBJ2-2,.,CASSLPSGRQNTGELFF
TRBV4-1,TRBJ1-1,.,CASSQPRSLGKWNTEAFF
TRBV7-8,TRBJ2-1,.,CASRYPKSGYEQFF
TRBV28,TRBJ2-2,.,CASSLLFSAANTGELFF
TRBV28,TRBJ2-7,.,CASSALVGGSYEQYF
TRBV10-3,TRBJ2-1,.,CAISEPDLGGNEQFF
TRBV27,TRBJ1-6,.,CASSFLNSPLHF
TRBV28,TRBJ1-5,.,CASSSLEAPYSNQPQHF
TRBV4-1,TRBJ2-7,.,CASSQRWSSYEQYF
TRBV7-3,TRBJ2-7,.,CASSLGAPSYEQYF
TRBV15,TRBJ2-7,.,CATSRVGSPSHF
TRBV7-2,TRBJ2-5,.,CASSPALGTGYPQETQYF
TRBV6-1,TRBJ2-7,once,CASSEGQSPSYEQYF
TRBV9,TRBJ2-7,once,CASSPWTVSDSYEQYF
TRBV7-6,TRBJ2-7,.,CASSPGTELYEQYF
TRBV5-1,TRBJ2-1,once,CASSLGLTAMSSYNEQFF
TRBV13,TRBJ2-5,.,CASSLALDGRMGTQYF
TRBV5-1,TRBJ2-5,few,CASSPFPGQGRAWETQYF
TRBV6-5,TRBJ2-1,.,CASRLAGVGYNEQFF
TRBV7-9,TRBJ2-1,.,CASRGLTFHNEQFF
TRBV7-7,TRBJ2-1,.,CASSQHTSGVLNEQFF